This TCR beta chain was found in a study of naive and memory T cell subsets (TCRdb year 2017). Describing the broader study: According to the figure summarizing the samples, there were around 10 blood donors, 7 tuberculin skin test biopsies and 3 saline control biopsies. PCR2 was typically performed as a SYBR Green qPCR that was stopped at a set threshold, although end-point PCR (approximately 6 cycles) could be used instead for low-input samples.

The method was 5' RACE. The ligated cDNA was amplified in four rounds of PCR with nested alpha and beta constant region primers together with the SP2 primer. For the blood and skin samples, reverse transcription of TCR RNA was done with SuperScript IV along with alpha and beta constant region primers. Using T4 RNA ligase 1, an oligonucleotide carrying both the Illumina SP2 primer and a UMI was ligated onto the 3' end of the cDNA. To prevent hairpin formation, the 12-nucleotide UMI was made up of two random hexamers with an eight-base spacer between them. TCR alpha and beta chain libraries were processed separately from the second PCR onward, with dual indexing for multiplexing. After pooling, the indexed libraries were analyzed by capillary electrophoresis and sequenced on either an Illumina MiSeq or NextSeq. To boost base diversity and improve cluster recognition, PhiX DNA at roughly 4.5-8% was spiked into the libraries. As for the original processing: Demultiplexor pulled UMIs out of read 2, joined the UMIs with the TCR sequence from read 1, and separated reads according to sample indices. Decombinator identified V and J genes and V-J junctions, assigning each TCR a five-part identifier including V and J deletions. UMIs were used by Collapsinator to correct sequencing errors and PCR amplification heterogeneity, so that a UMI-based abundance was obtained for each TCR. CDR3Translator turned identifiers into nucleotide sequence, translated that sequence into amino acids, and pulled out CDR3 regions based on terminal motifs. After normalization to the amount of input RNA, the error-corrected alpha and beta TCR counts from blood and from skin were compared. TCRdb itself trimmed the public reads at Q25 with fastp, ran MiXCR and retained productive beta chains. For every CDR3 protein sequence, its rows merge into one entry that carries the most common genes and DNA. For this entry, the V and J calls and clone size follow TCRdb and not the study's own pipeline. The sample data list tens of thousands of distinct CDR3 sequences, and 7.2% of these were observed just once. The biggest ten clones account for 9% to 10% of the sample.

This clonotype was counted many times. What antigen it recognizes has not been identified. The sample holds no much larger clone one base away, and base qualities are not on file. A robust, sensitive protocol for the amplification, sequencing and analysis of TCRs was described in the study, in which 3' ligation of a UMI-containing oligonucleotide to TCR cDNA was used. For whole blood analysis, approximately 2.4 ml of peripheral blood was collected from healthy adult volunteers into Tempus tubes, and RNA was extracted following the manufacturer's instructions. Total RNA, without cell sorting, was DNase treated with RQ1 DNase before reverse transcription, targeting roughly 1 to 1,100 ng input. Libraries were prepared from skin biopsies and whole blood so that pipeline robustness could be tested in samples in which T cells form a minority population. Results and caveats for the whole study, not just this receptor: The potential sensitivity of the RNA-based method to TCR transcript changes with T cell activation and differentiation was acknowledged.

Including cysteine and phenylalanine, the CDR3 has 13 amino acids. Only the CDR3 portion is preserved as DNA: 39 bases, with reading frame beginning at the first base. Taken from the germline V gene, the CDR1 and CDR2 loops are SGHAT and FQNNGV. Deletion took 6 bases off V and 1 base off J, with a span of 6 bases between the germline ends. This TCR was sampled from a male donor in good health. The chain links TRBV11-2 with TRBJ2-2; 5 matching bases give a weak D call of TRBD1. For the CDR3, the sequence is CASRTGNTGELFF. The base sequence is TGTGCCAGCAGAACAGGGAACACCGGGGAGCTGTTTTTT. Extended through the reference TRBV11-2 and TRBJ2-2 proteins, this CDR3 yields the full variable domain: EAGVAQSPRYKIIEKRQSVAFWCNPISGHATLYWYQQILGQGPKLLIQFQNNGVVDDSQLPKDRFSAERLKGVDSTLKIQPAKLEDSAVYLCASRTGNTGELFFGEGSRLTVL.